A selection of T cell receptor beta chains follows, all from one sample in a study of T cells in Graves' hyperthyroidism and ophthalmopathy. TCRdb fed the multiplex PCR reads into MiXCR, producing one record per CDR3 protein. The data show 450,000 to 650,000 distinct CDR3 sequences, with 17% seen just once and approximately 16% held by the top ten. What was sequenced was blood. The receptors here all came from a woman aged 18-29 years with Graves' ophthalmopathy. Each CDR3 is given with its conserved first and last residue. The D gene is left open where the match is weak. Part of the rows lack a size; the others show once, few, many or a class for expanded clones.

size | D | J | V | CDR3 | DNA
NA | NA | TRBJ2-2 | TRBV28 | CASSLGWVNTGELFF | TGTGCCAGCAGTTTAGGTTGGGTAAACACCGGGGAGCTGTTTTTT
many | NA | TRBJ2-5 | TRBV6-1 | CASSLLPDSRGETQYF | TGTGCCAGCAGTCTACTCCCCGACAGTAGGGGAGAGACCCAGTACTTC
many | NA | TRBJ2-3 | TRBV12-3/TRBV12-4 | CASRVSGTDTQYF | TGTGCCAGCAGGGTGAGCGGCACAGATACGCAGTATTTT
many | TRBD1 | TRBJ2-3 | TRBV5-1 | CASSHVDRLMYDTQYF | TGCGCCAGCAGCCACGTGGACAGGCTCATGTATGATACGCAGTATTTT
few | TRBD2 | TRBJ2-2 | TRBV28 | CASSLWERGGYTGELFF | TGTGCCAGCAGTTTATGGGAGCGGGGGGGCTACACCGGGGAGCTGTTTTTT
few | NA | TRBJ1-1 | TRBV30 | CAWSVNINTETFF | TGTGCCTGGAGTGTGAACATTAACACTGAAACTTTCTTT
NA | NA | TRBJ2-5 | TRBV3-1 | CASGVTGGTETQYF | TGTGCCAGCGGCGTCACGGGCGGGACTGAGACCCAGTACTTC
many | NA | TRBJ1-1 | TRBV2 | CASSGLMNTEAFF | TGTGCCAGCTCAGGGCTCATGAACACTGAAGCTTTCTTT
few | NA | TRBJ2-7 | TRBV12-5 | CARAGARSYSYEQYF | TGTGCTCGGGCGGGGGCGCGGAGCTACTCCTACGAGCAGTACTTC
many | NA | TRBJ2-7 | TRBV28 | CASSTDGPYEQYF | TGTGCCAGCAGTACCGACGGCCCCTACGAGCAGTACTTC
many | TRBD1 | TRBJ1-2 | TRBV11-2 | CASSWETGANGYTF | TGTGCCAGCAGCTGGGAGACAGGGGCAAATGGCTACACCTTC
many | TRBD2 | TRBJ2-4 | TRBV5-1 | CASSLEPRGTLAKNIQYF | TGCGCCAGCAGCTTGGAACCGCGGGGGACCTTAGCCAAAAACATTCAGTACTTC
NA | TRBD2 | TRBJ2-5 | TRBV28 | CASSPRGLAGGGWETQYF | TGTGCCAGCAGCCCACGGGGACTAGCGGGAGGAGGTTGGGAGACCCAGTACTTC
few | NA | TRBJ1-1 | TRBV4-1 | CASSQVPFSGKGNTEAFF | TGCGCCAGCAGCCAAGTTCCCTTTTCAGGGAAAGGTAACACTGAAGCTTTCTTT
NA | NA | TRBJ1-3 | TRBV4-1 | CASSQESRGAPGNTIYF | TGCGCCAGCAGCCAAGAATCGCGGGGGGCGCCGGGAAACACCATATATTTT
NA | NA | TRBJ2-3 | TRBV10-1 | CASSEPGLNTDTQYF | TGCGCCAGCAGTGAGCCGGGACTGAACACAGATACGCAGTATTTT
many | TRBD1 | TRBJ2-7 | TRBV27 | CASSPGQVRPVTYEQYF | TGTGCCAGCAGTCCGGGACAGGTCAGACCCGTTACCTACGAGCAGTACTTC
few | TRBD2 | TRBJ2-1 | TRBV13 | CASSPLAGGAFVQFF | TGTGCCAGCAGCCCACTAGCGGGGGGGGCTTTTGTGCAGTTCTTC
many | TRBD2 | TRBJ2-5 | TRBV6-1 | CASRGTSGGLGETQYF | TGTGCCAGCAGGGGTACTAGCGGGGGACTAGGGGAGACCCAGTACTTC
few | TRBD1 | TRBJ1-5 | TRBV15 | CATSRVRGTEYSNQPQHF | TGTGCCACCAGCAGAGTCCGAGGGACAGAGTATAGCAATCAGCCCCAGCATTTT
NA | NA | TRBJ1-6 | TRBV19 | CASNLRPQSSPLHF | TGTGCCAGTAATCTAAGACCCCAGAGTTCACCCCTCCACTTT
many | NA | TRBJ2-2 | TRBV20-1 | CSARDYGTGELFF | TGCAGTGCTAGAGATTATGGCACCGGGGAGCTGTTTTTT